The 21 T cell receptor beta chains below were found in one sample sequenced in a study of CD8+ T cells in alopecia areata. As the sequencing template, cDNA was produced by extracting RNA and reverse transcribing it. Assay: immunoSEQ multiplex PCR; the TCRdb copy retains only in-frame clones and omits some. Of 140,000 to 150,000 clones in the sample, approximately 51% were seen once. This specimen was CD4+ T cells sorted from blood, taken at week 0. These receptors all stem from a human donor with alopecia areata.

This clone was seen only a few times. J is TRBJ2-7 and V is TRBV29-1; weak D call: TRBD1 (7 bases). V was shortened by 6 bases and J by 2 bases, with 11 bases between the two germline ends. The V gene's germline CDR1 is SQVTM and CDR2 ANQGSEA. The CDR3 spans 12 residues. The CDR3 bases are TGCAGCGTGGCGGGACAGCCCTACGAGCAGTACTTC. The encoded protein is CSVAGQPYEQYF.

This clone was recorded only once. This sequence joins TRBV5-4 and TRBJ2-3, with D unresolved. V was trimmed by 2 bases and J by 5 bases, leaving 3 bases between them. Germline V gives CDR1 SGHNT, CDR2 YYREEE (reference sequence). The CDR3 loop spans 11 amino acids. The CDR3 sequence is CASSFKDTQYF. In nucleotides, the CDR3 is TGTGCCAGCAGCTTTAAAGATACGCAGTATTTT. Supplemented by reference TRBV5-4 and TRBJ2-3, the full variable domain reads ETGVTQSPTHLIKTRGQQVTLRCSSQSGHNTVSWYQQALGQGPQFIFQYYREEENGRGNFPPRFSGLQFPNYSSELNVNALELDDSALYLCASSFKDTQYFGPGTRLTVL.

This clone was seen a few times. V and J are TRBV5-1 and TRBJ2-7, with 7 nucleotides matching TRBD1. CDR1 is SGHRS, CDR2 YFSETQ, per germline. V shed 2 bases, J shed 5 bases, and the junction held 10 bases outside the gene matches. This CDR3 region has 15 residues. CDR3 DNA: TGCGCCAGCAGCTTACTAGGACAGGAGGTCAACGAGCAGTACTTC. It is translated as CASSLLGQEVNEQYF.

J is TRBJ2-2 and V is TRBV29-1, with D maybe TRBD1 (5 bases). The CDR3 totals 14 residues. Per the germline V gene, CDR1 is SQVTM and CDR2 is ANQGSEA. V lost 5 bases and J 2 bases, leaving 12 bases between the germline ends. The CDR3 here is CSVSGAINTGELFF. CDR3 bases: TGCAGCGTTTCTGGGGCCATCAACACCGGGGAGCTGTTTTTT.

This clone was detected only a few times. The DNA for the CDR3 is TGCGCCAGCTCCTCGGGGGGCTCCTACGAGCAGTACTTC. Translating it yields CASSSGGSYEQYF. This chain uses TRBV5-1 with TRBJ2-7; TRBD2 agrees at 7 bases. There are 13 residues in the CDR3. V shed 7 bases and J 0 bases; nucleotides not matched to a gene: 4. CDR1 and CDR2 from the germline V gene are SGHRS and YFSETQ.

The chain employs TRBV29-1 and TRBJ2-7; TRBD1 matches 7 bases. The junction had 5 bases not matched to a gene; V was cut back by 6 bases and J by 0 bases. This CDR3 contains 13 residues. Germline-derived CDR1 and CDR2 are SQVTM and ANQGSEA. This CDR3 reads CSVGTVSSYEQYF. The CDR3 nucleotides read TGCAGCGTCGGGACAGTTAGCTCCTACGAGCAGTACTTC.

The rearrangement joins TRBV29-1 to TRBJ2-1; D may be TRBD2 (5 bases). V lost 2 bases and J lost 2, with 10 bases in between. The CDR3 has 14 residues. Germline CDR1 reads SQVTM; CDR2 reads ANQGSEA. The CDR3 region has the DNA TGCAGCGTTGAATCCGGGAACACCTACAATGAGCAGTTCTTC. It translates to CSVESGNTYNEQFF.

This clone was seen more than once but under ten times. The chain recombines TRBV30 with TRBJ1-1; D is unclear. From germline, CDR1 is GTSNPN and CDR2 SVGIG (reference sequence). The ends were cut back, 0 bases at V and 1 base at J, with 9 bases in the middle. The CDR3 is 14 residues long. CDR3 in DNA: TGTGCCTGGAGTGTGCCGGAGGGGAACACTGAAGCTTTCTTT. Translating it yields CAWSVPEGNTEAFF.

The rearrangement uses TRBV20-1 and TRBJ2-3; D gene ambiguous. V gave up 3 bases and J gave up 4 bases, with 5 bases separating them. Germline V CDR1 and CDR2: DFQATT, SNEGSKA (reference sequence). This CDR3 is built from 11 residues. This chain's CDR3 is CSASPADTQYF. The DNA of the CDR3 is TGCAGTGCTAGCCCGGCAGATACGCAGTATTTT.

This clone showed up just once. The chain links TRBV29-1 to TRBJ1-2; the match to TRBD1 covers 7 bases. CDR3 length: 13 amino acids. The V segment lost 4 bases and the J segment 1 base; nucleotides outside the gene matches: 3. Germline V gene lookup returns CDR1 SQVTM and CDR2 ANQGSEA. The CDR3 here is CSVGTGGNYGYTF. In DNA form, the CDR3 reads TGCAGCGTTGGGACAGGCGGTAACTATGGCTACACCTTC.

The chain is built from TRBV5-1 and TRBJ2-1; 8 bases agree with TRBD1. There are 15 residues in the CDR3. The V gene's germline CDR1 is SGHRS and CDR2 YFSETQ. The V and J ends lost 4 bases and 6 bases, in that order; junction bases with no gene match: 9. The CDR3 sequence: CASSPGQADINEQFF. The CDR3 DNA reads as TGCGCCAGCAGCCCGGGACAGGCAGACATCAATGAGCAGTTCTTC.

The rearrangement uses TRBV6-1 and TRBJ2-7, with D perhaps being TRBD1 or TRBD2 (6 bases each). This CDR3 region has 15 residues. Germline assignment: CDR1 MNHNS and CDR2 SASEGT. Between the trimmed V and J ends, which lost 5 bases and 4 bases, there was a span of 18 bases. The CDR3 reads CASSPVAGGRYEQYF. CDR3 DNA sequence: TGTGCCAGCAGTCCGGTTGCCGGGGGCAGGTACGAGCAGTACTTC.

The chain is built from TRBV29-1 and TRBJ2-1; no definite D call. There are 13 residues in the CDR3. V gave up 3 bases and J gave up 6 bases, with 12 bases separating them. In germline, CDR1 is SQVTM, CDR2 ANQGSEA. CDR3 sequence: CSVDSESPNEQFF. CDR3 DNA: TGCAGCGTTGACTCCGAGTCCCCCAATGAGCAGTTCTTC.

This chain uses TRBV5-1 with TRBJ2-7; D might be TRBD2 (5 bases). The germline gives CDR1 SGHRS, CDR2 YFSETQ. Trimming stripped 1 base from V and 3 bases from J, with 11 bases between. The length of the CDR3 is 14 residues. CDR3 residues: CASSLNGNLYEQYF. The CDR3, as DNA: TGCGCCAGCAGCTTGAACGGGAACCTCTACGAGCAGTACTTC.

The chain combines TRBV9 with TRBJ2-7, with a possible D match to TRBD2 (6 bases). The V end was cut by 4 bases, the J end by 5 bases, with 19 bases between. CDR1 and CDR2 (germline): SGDLS, YYNGEE. The CDR3 consists of 15 residues. The CDR3 loop reads CASSPLGMVADEQYF. The DNA for the CDR3 is TGTGCCAGCAGCCCATTGGGGATGGTAGCGGACGAGCAGTACTTC.

This clone was observed many times. At one boundary the junction diverges from the germline segment, which might be a read error. The chain is built from TRBV7-3 and TRBJ2-3; D is unresolved. The CDR3 has 15 amino acids. The V gene's germline CDR1 is SGHTA and CDR2 FQGTGA. DNA for the CDR3: TGTGCCAGCAGTTTAAACCGTCCCCCTACAGATACGCAGTATTTT. Its translation is CASSLNRPPTDTQYF. Together with reference TRBV7-3 and TRBJ2-3, the CDR3 gives the full variable domain: GAGVSQTPSNKVTEKGKYVELRCDPISGHTALYWYRQSLGQGPEFLIYFQGTGAADDSGLPNDRFFAVRPEGSVSTLKIQRTERGDSAVYLCASSLNRPPTDTQYFGPGTRLTVL.

V gene TRBV7-2 combines with J gene TRBJ2-7; 9 bases line up with TRBD2. Germline-derived CDR1 and CDR2 are SGHTA and FQGNSA. Trimming removed 1 base from V and 6 bases from J; junction bases left unmatched: 4. This CDR3 contains 14 residues. CDR3 bases: TGTGCCAGCAGCTTAGATCGCGGGAGGGTCGAGCAGTACTTC. Protein product: CASSLDRGRVEQYF.

This chain links TRBV2 with TRBJ1-4, with 8 bases that match TRBD1. After removal of 6 bases from V and 5 bases from J, the junction contained 11 bases not matched to a gene. The CDR3 contains 16 residues. From germline, CDR1 is SNHLY and CDR2 FYNNEI. CDR3 sequence: CASSEPSGQANEKLFF. The CDR3 nucleotides read TGTGCCAGCAGCGAACCCTCGGGACAGGCCAATGAAAAACTGTTTTTT.

The chain combines TRBV23-1 with TRBJ1-2, with 9 bases identical to TRBD1. Being an ORF, TRBV23-1 has a function that is uncertain. The ends lost 2 bases at V and 8 bases at J; junction bases unmatched: 15. The CDR3 consists of 17 residues. The DNA for the CDR3 is TGCGCCAGCAGTCAAACAAAAGGACAGGGGCCAGTAAGCGGCTACACCTTC. Translated, it gives CASSQTKGQGPVSGYTF.

V usage is TRBV5-1 and J usage is TRBJ2-1, with unresolved D. This CDR3 has 14 amino acids. V lost 2 bases to trimming and J lost 6 bases, with 12 bases between them. The V gene's germline CDR1 is SGHRS and CDR2 YFSETQ. CDR3 region: CASSFTGPINEQFF. The CDR3 DNA is TGCGCCAGCAGCTTCACCGGGCCGATCAATGAGCAGTTCTTC.

This chain uses TRBV9 with TRBJ2-1, with 12 bases aligning to TRBD2. V was clipped by 4 bases and J by 7 bases; unmatched bases: 3. The germline CDR1 and CDR2 sequences are SGDLS and YYNGEE. This CDR3 has 14 residues. The CDR3 DNA reads as TGTGCCAGCAGCCCCGGACTAGCGGGGAATGAGCAGTTCTTC. It translates to CASSPGLAGNEQFF.